This T cell receptor (beta chain) derives from a study of blood T cell repertoires in COVID-19. Study overall: The United States, Italy and Spain provided the acute and convalescent COVID-19 samples.

Generated by immunoSEQ multiplex PCR, the TCRdb table keeps only in-frame clones and is missing some. In the table there are about 250,000 clones, approximately 88% of which are singletons. The germline V gene has CDR1 KGHSH and CDR2 LQKENI. Deletions cut 0 bases from V and 5 bases from J, with 10 bases between. CDR3 length: 14 amino acids. Seattle patients were enrolled while actively infected and followed longitudinally. Notes on this clone: This specimen includes other DNA sequences encoding the same CDR3.

The clonotype was recovered from a woman aged 25 to 39 with COVID-19, enrolled during active disease. Input material: peripheral blood. The chain combines TRBV18 with TRBJ1-1; perhaps TRBD1 as D (5 bases). The CDR3 loop reads CASSPPGQSTEAFF. As DNA, the CDR3 is TGTGCCAGCTCACCACCGGGGCAGTCAACTGAAGCTTTCTTT. Drawing the rest from reference TRBV18 and TRBJ1-1, the complete variable domain is NAGVMQNPRHLVRRRGQEARLRCSPMKGHSHVYWYRQLPEEGLKFMVYLQKENIIDESGMPKERFSAEFPKEGPSILRIQQVVRGDSAAYFCASSPPGQSTEAFFGQGTRLTVV.